This T cell receptor (beta chain) is drawn from a study of tumor-infiltrating lymphocytes in primary liver carcinoma. Germline DNA was also extracted, while the blood RNA originated from unsorted whole blood. Total RNA amounting to around 530 ng was the source from which TCR beta cDNA was made with a constant-region primer. Slightly modified ARM-PCR with three nested multiplex PCR rounds yielded TCR beta libraries. Each CDR3 protein gets one entry after TCRdb re-called the multiplex PCR reads with MiXCR. The data hold a few hundred thousand distinct CDR3 sequences, with 50% to 75% observed a single time. The sequenced sample consisted of peripheral blood. The source is a woman in her twenties or thirties with primary liver carcinoma and hepatitis B virus infection.

CDR3 in DNA: TGTGCCAGCAGCCCTCTCGGGACTAGCAGGAGATGGCAGTTCTTC. This encodes CASSPLGTSRRWQFF. This sequence joins TRBV7-8 and TRBJ2-1; 9 bases map to TRBD2. With 5 bases clipped from V and 12 bases from J, the junction kept 14 bases outside the gene matches. The germline gives CDR1 SGHVS, CDR2 FQNEAQ. This CDR3 contains 15 residues. Full variable domain (outside the CDR3, taken from reference TRBV7-8 and TRBJ2-1): GAGVSQSPRYKVAKRGQDVALRCDPISGHVSLFWYQQALGQGPEFLTYFQNEAQLDKSGLPSDRFFAERPEGSVSTLKIQRTQQEDSAVYLCASSPLGTSRRWQFFGPGTRLTVL.